This paragraph reports one T cell receptor (beta chain). This entry comes from a study of blood T cell repertoires in COVID-19. CDR1 is MNHEY and CDR2 is SVGAGI in the germline V gene. Trimming took 6 bases from V and 4 from J, leaving 19 bases between them. The length of the CDR3 is 15 residues. Recruited during active infection, patients (from Seattle) were subsequently followed longitudinally. Using immunoSEQ multiplex PCR, the repertoire was profiled, and TCRdb retains in-frame clones only, with some absent. This sample has some 110,000 clones, with about 90% found just once. The rearrangement links TRBV6-5 to TRBJ2-7; D unresolved. Sequenced input: peripheral blood. The TCR comes from a man in his fifties with COVID-19, enrolled during active disease. This CDR3 reads CASRRLLSGSYEQYF. In DNA form, the CDR3 reads TGTGCCAGCAGGAGACTTCTTTCCGGATCTTACGAGCAGTACTTC.